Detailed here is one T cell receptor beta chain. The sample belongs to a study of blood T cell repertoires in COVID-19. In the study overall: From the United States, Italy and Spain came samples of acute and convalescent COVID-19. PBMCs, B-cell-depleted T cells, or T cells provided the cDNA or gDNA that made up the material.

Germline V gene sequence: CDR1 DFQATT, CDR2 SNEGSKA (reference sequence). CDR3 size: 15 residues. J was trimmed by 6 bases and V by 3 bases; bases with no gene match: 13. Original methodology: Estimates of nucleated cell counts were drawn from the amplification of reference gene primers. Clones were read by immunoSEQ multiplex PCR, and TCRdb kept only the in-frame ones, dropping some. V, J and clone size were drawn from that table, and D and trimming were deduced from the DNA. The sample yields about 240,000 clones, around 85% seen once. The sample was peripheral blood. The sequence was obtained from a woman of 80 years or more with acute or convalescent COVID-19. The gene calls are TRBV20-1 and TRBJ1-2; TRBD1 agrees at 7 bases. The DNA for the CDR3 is TGCAGTGCTAGTAGGGACAGCGACGGTATTGATGGCTACACCTTC. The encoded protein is CSASRDSDGIDGYTF.